This T cell receptor beta chain stems from a study of blood T cells in healthy people across ages. Overall study context: Per two T cells, about one barcoded beta molecule was captured through template switching.

Study observations and caveats: When one million T cells were used, diversity estimates were thought to be underestimates.

It was with a sample-barcoded 5' primer and a J-beta primer mix that a second PCR of roughly 6 to 12 cycles was run. TCRdb re-called the 5' RACE reads with MiXCR, one entry per CDR3 protein. The sample records 350,000 to 450,000 distinct CDR3 sequences, about 52% being singletons. Russia was home to the donors, healthy Caucasian individuals aged about 6 to 90. This clonotype was seen only a few times. Antigen specificity is unknown. The sample taken for sequencing was blood. The sequence came from a man in his 60s in good health.

Here the CDR3 reads CASSASTRVDTQYF. The CDR3 nucleotides are TGCGCCAGCAGCGCCTCGACTAGAGTAGATACGCAGTATTTT. The rearrangement uses TRBV5-1 and TRBJ2-3, with a possible D match to TRBD2 (6 bases). This CDR3 comprises 14 residues. V was shortened by 4 bases and J by 5 bases, with 14 bases between the two germline ends. Germline CDR1 is SGHRS and CDR2 is YFSETQ.